The 29 T cell receptor beta chains below come from one sample, sequenced in a study of cytomegalovirus exposure and HLA in healthy donors. The PCR ran on 60 Vbeta and 13 Jbeta primers. Profiled with immunoSEQ multiplex PCR; TCRdb holds only in-frame clones, not every one. The sample includes around 150,000 clones, about 80% of them seen just once. The sample was PBMCs. These receptors came from a female donor in good health and CMV-seronegative.

The V and J genes are TRBV27 and TRBJ2-7; 10 bases agree with TRBD2. The CDR3 extends over 14 amino acids. Trimming at V came to 6 bases and at J to 1 base, leaving 3 bases not matched to a gene. CDR1 is MNHEY and CDR2 is SMNVEV in the germline V gene (reference sequence). This chain's CDR3 is CASRWTSGSYEQYF. DNA for the CDR3: TGTGCCAGCAGATGGACTAGCGGTTCCTACGAGCAGTACTTC.

The CDR3 nucleotides are TGTGCCACCAGCAGAGATGCGTCACCTGGAAACACCATATATTTT. Its protein is CATSRDASPGNTIYF. This chain uses TRBV15 with TRBJ1-3; D is ambiguous. Trimming removed 0 bases from V and 2 bases from J, with 8 bases in between. Germline CDR1 and CDR2: LNHNV and YYDKDF (reference sequence). This CDR3 has 15 amino acids.

The CDR3 DNA is TGTGCCAGCAGTTACTCGGGAGGACAGGGGGATGAAAAACTGTTTTTT. This sequence encodes CASSYSGGQGDEKLFF. The chain has TRBV6-6 and TRBJ1-4, with 10 bases identical to TRBD1. V shed 0 bases, J shed 6 bases, and the junction held 4 bases outside the gene matches. The CDR3 spans 16 residues. Germline CDR1 and CDR2: MNHNY and SVGAGI (reference sequence).

The chain is built from TRBV7-9 and TRBJ1-2, with D perhaps TRBD1 (6 bases). Between the trimmed V and J ends, which lost 3 bases and 0 bases, there was a span of 11 bases. There are 15 residues in the CDR3. The germline gives CDR1 SEHNR, CDR2 FQNEAQ (reference sequence). The CDR3 region is CASSLLTGTNYGYTF. CDR3 coding DNA: TGTGCCAGCAGCTTGCTGACAGGAACTAACTATGGCTACACCTTC. The variable domain in full, completed from reference TRBV7-9 and TRBJ1-2, reads DTGVSQNPRHKITKRGQNVTFRCDPISEHNRLYWYRQTLGQGPEFLTYFQNEAQLEKSRLLSDRFSAERPKGSFSTLEIQRTEQGDSAMYLCASSLLTGTNYGYTFGSGTRLTVV.

The chain uses TRBV19 and TRBJ1-5; 9 nucleotides match TRBD1. The CDR3 runs 15 residues. CDR1 is LNHDA and CDR2 is SQIVND in the germline V gene (reference sequence). Losses at the gene ends were 6 bases for V and 2 bases for J; bases not matched to a gene: 5. The chain's CDR3 is CASSPGTGRNQPQHF. The CDR3 DNA reads TGTGCCAGTAGCCCGGGGACAGGGCGCAATCAGCCCCAGCATTTT.

J is TRBJ1-1 and V is TRBV7-2, with D maybe TRBD1 (5 bases). CDR3 length equals 16 residues. Germline V gene sequence: CDR1 SGHTA, CDR2 FQGNSA. V was trimmed by 3 bases and J by 1 base, leaving 15 bases between them. In nucleotides, the CDR3 is TGTGCCAGCAGCTTTCAGGGTTCGGCTTCGAACACTGAAGCTTTCTTT. Protein: CASSFQGSASNTEAFF.

The chain is built from TRBV4-1 and TRBJ1-6; 8 positions match TRBD1. Germline lookup yields CDR1 MGHRA and CDR2 YSYEKL. The CDR3 is made up of 16 amino acids. V shed 2 bases and J 7 bases; nucleotides not matched to a gene: 7. The CDR3, as DNA: TGCGCCAGCAGCCAACCTCGGACAGGGTTGAATTCACCCCTCCACTTT. Encoded protein: CASSQPRTGLNSPLHF.

This clone was seen a single time. The chain employs TRBV4-1 and TRBJ2-7; 7 bases match TRBD1. With V trimmed by 0 bases and J by 5 bases, 13 bases remained unmatched. The CDR3 contains 17 residues. Germline CDR1 is MGHRA and CDR2 is YSYEKL. The CDR3 sequence is CASSQDTGRQGIHEQYF. The CDR3 region has the DNA TGCGCCAGCAGCCAAGATACAGGGAGACAGGGTATCCACGAGCAGTACTTC.

The chain recombines TRBV5-4 with TRBJ2-1; 12 bases fit TRBD2. Trimming at V came to 1 base and at J to 7 bases, leaving 6 bases not matched to a gene. In germline, CDR1 is SGHNT, CDR2 YYREEE (reference sequence). The CDR3 is 16 amino acids. CDR3 residues: CASSLPSGGAANEQFF. The CDR3 bases are TGTGCCAGCAGCTTGCCTAGCGGGGGGGCCGCGAATGAGCAGTTCTTC.

The genes are TRBV18 and TRBJ2-7; 7 bases match TRBD1. In germline, CDR1 is KGHSH, CDR2 LQKENI. This CDR3 has 14 amino acids. V lost 2 bases to trimming and J lost 3 bases; unmatched junction nucleotides: 4. In DNA form, the CDR3 reads TGTGCCAGCTCACCAGACAGGGTGGGCTACGAGCAGTACTTC. Translated, it gives CASSPDRVGYEQYF.

The chain has TRBV5-1 and TRBJ2-5, with TRBD2 as a possible D gene (8 bases). Gene TRBJ2-7 matches the end of the DNA better, so the J call may be wrong. Germline V CDR1 and CDR2: SGHRS, YFSETQ. The length of the CDR3 is 15 residues. The CDR3 DNA reads as TGCGCCAGCAGCTTGGTTGTAGCGGGACAGTACGAGCAGTACTTC. Amino acids: CASSLVVAGQYEQYF.

J is TRBJ1-4 and V is TRBV15; 7 nucleotides align to TRBD1. Unmatched junction bases numbered 3, after V lost 2 bases and J lost 3 bases. The CDR3 is 15 amino acids. CDR1 is LNHNV, CDR2 YYDKDF, per germline (reference sequence). The CDR3 bases are TGTGCCACCAGCAGACGGGACAGAGCTAATGAAAAACTGTTTTTT. This encodes CATSRRDRANEKLFF. The full variable domain, completed using reference TRBV15 and TRBJ1-4, is DAMVIQNPRYQVTQFGKPVTLSCSQTLNHNVMYWYQQKSSQAPKLLFHYYDKDFNNEADTPDNFQSRRPNTSFCFLDIRSPGLGDTAMYLCATSRRDRANEKLFFGSGTQLSVL.

This clone has a handful of counts. This chain links TRBV2 with TRBJ2-6; 11 bases are a match to TRBD1. The CDR3 sequence is 20 residues long. Germline trimming cut 1 base from V and 0 bases from J; bases unmatched to any gene: 8. Per germline, CDR1 SNHLY and CDR2 FYNNEI. CDR3 DNA sequence: TGTGCCAGCAGTGAAGTTTTAGGACAGGGGGCCCTCTCTGGGGCCAACGTCCTGACTTTC. Translating it yields CASSEVLGQGALSGANVLTF.

The chain recombines TRBV5-1 with TRBJ2-7; 7 bases agree with TRBD1. This CDR3 is built from 16 residues. Germline CDR1 reads SGHRS; CDR2 reads YFSETQ. J was trimmed by 3 bases and V by 0 bases; bases with no gene match: 9. For the CDR3, the DNA is TGCGCCAGCAGCTTGGCGGGACAGCTAGATAACTACGAGCAGTACTTC. Amino acids: CASSLAGQLDNYEQYF.

This chain joins TRBV6-1 and TRBJ2-3; possible D gene TRBD2, 5 bases. Germline CDR1 and CDR2: MNHNS and SASEGT. Trimming cost V 3 bases and J 2 bases, with 15 bases left between them. The CDR3 is made up of 16 amino acids. CDR3 bases: TGTGCCAGCAGTGAGTCTATCGGGATTTACACAGATACGCAGTATTTT. Protein: CASSESIGIYTDTQYF.

J is TRBJ2-5 and V is TRBV5-1; 9 nucleotides line up with TRBD2. The CDR3 is 15 amino acids. Germline lookup yields CDR1 SGHRS and CDR2 YFSETQ. The V and J ends lost 3 bases and 3 bases, in that order; junction bases with no gene match: 6. CDR3 loop: CASSSQGGREETQYF. CDR3 nucleotide sequence: TGCGCCAGCAGCTCCCAGGGCGGGAGGGAAGAGACCCAGTACTTC. Complete variable domain (other parts from reference TRBV5-1 and TRBJ2-5): KAGVTQTPRYLIKTRGQQVTLSCSPISGHRSVSWYQQTPGQGLQFLFEYFSETQRNKGNFPGRFSGRQFSNSRSEMNVSTLELGDSALYLCASSSQGGREETQYFGPGTRLLVL.

The chain joins TRBV7-3 to TRBJ2-2; 10 bases fit TRBD1. Germline-derived CDR1 and CDR2 are SGHTA and FQGTGA. Trimming took 4 bases from V and 8 from J; bases not matched to a gene: 7. The CDR3 is 15 amino acids. The CDR3 sequence: CASSSRTGGGGELFF. The CDR3 DNA reads as TGTGCCAGCAGCTCTCGGACAGGGGGAGGTGGGGAGCTGTTTTTT.

This chain joins TRBV4-1 and TRBJ1-2; maybe TRBD1 (5 bases). Germline V CDR1 and CDR2: MGHRA, YSYEKL. This CDR3 region has 15 residues. With 0 bases removed from V and 5 bases from J, the gap between germline ends came to 13 bases. For the CDR3, the DNA is TGCGCCAGCAGCCAAGATAGGGGCAGGGCTTATGGCTACACCTTC. This encodes CASSQDRGRAYGYTF.

This chain's CDR3 is CASNSGGGPTDTQYF. In DNA form, the CDR3 reads TGCGCCAGCAATAGCGGGGGGGGACCCACAGATACGCAGTATTTT. The chain carries TRBV5-1 and TRBJ2-3; 11 positions match TRBD2. The V segment lost 6 bases and the J segment 2 bases; nucleotides outside the gene matches: 5. Germline V CDR1 and CDR2: SGHRS, YFSETQ. The CDR3 contains 15 residues. Based on the CDR3 plus reference TRBV5-1 and TRBJ2-3, the full variable domain is KAGVTQTPRYLIKTRGQQVTLSCSPISGHRSVSWYQQTPGQGLQFLFEYFSETQRNKGNFPGRFSGRQFSNSRSEMNVSTLELGDSALYLCASNSGGGPTDTQYFGPGTRLTVL.

This chain uses TRBV2 with TRBJ1-5; TRBD1 is a possible D gene (6 bases). The CDR3 loop spans 14 amino acids. CDR1 and CDR2 from the germline V gene are SNHLY and FYNNEI. With 4 bases removed from V and 4 bases from J, the gap between germline ends came to 11 bases. CDR3 coding DNA: TGTGCCAGCAGTGTTTGGGGGCCAAATCAGCCCCAGCATTTT. Residues: CASSVWGPNQPQHF.

The genes are TRBV9 and TRBJ2-1; tentatively, D is TRBD2 (7 bases). The V gene's germline CDR1 is SGDLS and CDR2 YYNGEE. Trimming left V 3 bases short and J 10 bases short, with 11 bases between. The length of the CDR3 is 12 residues. The CDR3 sequence is CASSAGGTEQFF. CDR3 sequence (DNA): TGTGCCAGCAGCGCCGGGGGGACAGAGCAGTTCTTC.

Only a few counts were recorded for this clone. J is TRBJ1-5 and V is TRBV30; 7 positions agree with TRBD1. V shed 7 bases, J shed 0 bases, and the junction held 6 bases outside the gene matches. The germline V gene has CDR1 GTSNPN and CDR2 SVGIG (reference sequence). This CDR3 region has 14 residues. The CDR3: CASKTGNSNQPQHF. CDR3 in DNA: TGTGCCTCCAAGACAGGGAATAGCAATCAGCCCCAGCATTTT.

The gene calls are TRBV4-2 and TRBJ2-5, with 12 bases lining up with TRBD2. With 4 bases clipped from V and 4 bases from J, the junction kept 7 bases outside the gene matches. The CDR3 totals 16 residues. CDR1 is LGHNA and CDR2 is YNFKEQ in the germline V gene. The CDR3 region is CASSLLAGGPLETQYF. In DNA, the CDR3 is TGTGCCAGCAGCCTCCTAGCGGGAGGGCCTCTAGAGACCCAGTACTTC.

The chain joins TRBV19 to TRBJ1-2, with D tentatively TRBD1 (5 bases). CDR1 and CDR2 from the germline V gene are LNHDA and SQIVND (reference sequence). The V end was cut by 3 bases, the J end by 1 base, with 9 bases between. The CDR3 totals 14 residues. The CDR3 DNA follows: TGTGCCAGTAGTATCGCGACAGTTAACTATGGCTACACCTTC. Its protein is CASSIATVNYGYTF.

The chain joins TRBV10-1 to TRBJ2-2; D might be TRBD1 (5 bases). With 0 bases removed from V and 1 base from J, the gap between germline ends came to 12 bases. The length of the CDR3 is 17 residues. From germline, CDR1 is WNHNN and CDR2 SYGVQD (reference sequence). Written as DNA, the CDR3 is TGCGCCAGCAGTGAGTCGTTACAGGCCCTGAACACCGGGGAGCTGTTTTTT. Encoded protein: CASSESLQALNTGELFF.

The CDR3 coding sequence is TGTGCCAGCCTGGACAGGGCAGAGAACACTGAAGCTTTCTTT. It yields the protein CASLDRAENTEAFF. This chain links TRBV6-1 with TRBJ1-1, with TRBD1 matching 8 bases. The CDR3 spans 14 residues. The V gene end was trimmed by 8 bases and the J gene end by 1 base; junction bases not matched to a gene: 6. CDR1 and CDR2 (germline): MNHNS, SASEGT.

The chain couples TRBV4-1 to TRBJ2-2; D remains ambiguous. The CDR3 is 13 amino acids. In germline, CDR1 is MGHRA, CDR2 YSYEKL. With 5 bases removed from V and 0 bases from J, the gap between germline ends came to 4 bases. The CDR3 sequence is CASSYSNTGELFF. The CDR3, as DNA: TGCGCCAGCAGCTACTCGAACACCGGGGAGCTGTTTTTT.

This clone appeared a few times. The V and J genes are TRBV29-1 and TRBJ1-2, with 7 positions matching TRBD1. The CDR3 is made up of 15 amino acids. Germline V gene data show CDR1 as SQVTM and CDR2 as ANQGSEA. V trimming: 4 bases; J trimming: 3 bases; junction bases outside the gene matches: 11. The CDR3 nucleotides are TGCAGCGTTGTCGTTGAAGGGGGCCGGTACTATGGCTACACCTTC. This sequence encodes CSVVVEGGRYYGYTF.

This clone has a handful of counts. The chain carries TRBV7-8 and TRBJ1-5; D unresolved. Germline V lookup: CDR1 SGHVS, CDR2 FQNEAQ. This CDR3 is built from 14 residues. The V and J ends lost 5 bases and 6 bases respectively, with 14 bases between them. The CDR3 DNA reads as TGTGCCAGCAGCCAAGACGATCGCGGTCAGCCCCAGCATTTT. Translating it yields CASSQDDRGQPQHF. The full variable domain, in which reference TRBV7-8 and TRBJ1-5 provide the parts outside the CDR3, is GAGVSQSPRYKVAKRGQDVALRCDPISGHVSLFWYQQALGQGPEFLTYFQNEAQLDKSGLPSDRFFAERPEGSVSTLKIQRTQQEDSAVYLCASSQDDRGQPQHFGDGTRLSIL.